This TCR beta chain was retrieved from a study of blood T cells in healthy people across ages. CDR1 is SGHAT, CDR2 FQNNGV, per germline. The CDR3 is made up of 16 amino acids. Next came a second PCR, run for about 6 to 12 cycles, which used a sample-barcoded 5' primer along with a J-beta primer mix. TCRdb re-analysed the 5' RACE reads in MiXCR, keeping a single row per CDR3 protein. The sample yields nearly 1 million distinct CDR3 sequences, roughly half seen once. This chain links TRBV11-2 with TRBJ2-7; 14 nucleotides match TRBD2. The end of the DNA fits TRBJ2-5 better, so the J call may be wrong. This clonotype originated in a woman in her sixties in good health. The sequenced sample consisted of blood. The CDR3 loop is CASSSGTSGSVETQYF. The CDR3 bases are TGTGCCAGCAGCTCCGGGACTAGCGGGAGTGTGGAGACCCAGTACTTC.